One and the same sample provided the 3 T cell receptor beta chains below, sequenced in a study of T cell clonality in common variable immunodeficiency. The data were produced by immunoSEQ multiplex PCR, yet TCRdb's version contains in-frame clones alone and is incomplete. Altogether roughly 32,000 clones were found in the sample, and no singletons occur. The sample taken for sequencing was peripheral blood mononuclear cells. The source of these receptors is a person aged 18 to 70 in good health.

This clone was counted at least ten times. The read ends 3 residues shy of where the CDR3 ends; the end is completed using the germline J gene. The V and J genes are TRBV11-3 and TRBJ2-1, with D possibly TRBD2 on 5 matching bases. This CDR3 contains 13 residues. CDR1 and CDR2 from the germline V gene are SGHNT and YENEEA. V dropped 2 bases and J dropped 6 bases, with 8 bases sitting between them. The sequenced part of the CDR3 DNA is TGTGCCAGCAGCTTACTAGCCGCCAATGAG. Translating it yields CASSLLAANE. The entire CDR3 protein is CASSLLAANEQFF.

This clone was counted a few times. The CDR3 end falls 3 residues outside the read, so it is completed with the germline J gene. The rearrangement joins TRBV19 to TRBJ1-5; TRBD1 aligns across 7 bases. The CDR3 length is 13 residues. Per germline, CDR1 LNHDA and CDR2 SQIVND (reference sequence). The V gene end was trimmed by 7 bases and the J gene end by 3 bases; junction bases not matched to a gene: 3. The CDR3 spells CASTDRDNQPQHF. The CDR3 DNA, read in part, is TGTGCCAGTACCGACAGGGACAATCAGCCC. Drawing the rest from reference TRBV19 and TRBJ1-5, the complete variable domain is DGGITQSPKYLFRKEGQNVTLSCEQNLNHDAMYWYRQDPGQGLRLIYYSQIVNDFQKGDIAEGYSVSREKKESFPLTVTSAQKNPTAFYLCASTDRDNQPQHFGDGTRLSIL.

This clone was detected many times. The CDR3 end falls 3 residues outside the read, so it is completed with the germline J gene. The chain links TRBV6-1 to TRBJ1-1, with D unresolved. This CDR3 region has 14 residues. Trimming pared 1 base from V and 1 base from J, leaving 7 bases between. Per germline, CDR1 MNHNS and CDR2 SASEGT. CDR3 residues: CASSEVAANTEAFF. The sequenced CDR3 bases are TGTGCCAGCAGTGAAGTGGCGGCGAACACTGAA.